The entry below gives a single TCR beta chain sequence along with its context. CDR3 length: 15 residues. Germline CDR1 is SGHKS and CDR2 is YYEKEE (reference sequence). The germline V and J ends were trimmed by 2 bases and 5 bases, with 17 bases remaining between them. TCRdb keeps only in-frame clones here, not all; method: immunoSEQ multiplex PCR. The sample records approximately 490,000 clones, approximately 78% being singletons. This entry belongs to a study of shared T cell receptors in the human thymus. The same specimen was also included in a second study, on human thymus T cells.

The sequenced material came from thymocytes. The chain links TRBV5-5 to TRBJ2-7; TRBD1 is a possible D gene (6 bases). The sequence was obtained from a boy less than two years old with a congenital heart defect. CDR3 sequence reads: CASSFGQGIIDEQYF. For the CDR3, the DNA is TGTGCCAGCAGCTTTGGGCAGGGGATTATCGACGAGCAGTACTTC.